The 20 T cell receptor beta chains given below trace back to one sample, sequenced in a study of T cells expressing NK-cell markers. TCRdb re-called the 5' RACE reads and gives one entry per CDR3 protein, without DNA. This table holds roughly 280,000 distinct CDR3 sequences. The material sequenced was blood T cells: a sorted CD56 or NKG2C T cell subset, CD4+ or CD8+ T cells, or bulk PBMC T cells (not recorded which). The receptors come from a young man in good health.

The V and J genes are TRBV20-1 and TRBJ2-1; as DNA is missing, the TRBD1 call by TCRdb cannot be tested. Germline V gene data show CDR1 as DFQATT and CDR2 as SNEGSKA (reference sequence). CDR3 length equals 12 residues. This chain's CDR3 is CSARDVSDEQFF.

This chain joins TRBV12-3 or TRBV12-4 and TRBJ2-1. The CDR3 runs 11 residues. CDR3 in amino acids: CASSPSYEQFF.

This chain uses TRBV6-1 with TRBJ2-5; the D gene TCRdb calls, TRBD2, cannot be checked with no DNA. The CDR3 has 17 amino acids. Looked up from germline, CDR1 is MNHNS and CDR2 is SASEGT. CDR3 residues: CASRPVVEGGWRETQYF.

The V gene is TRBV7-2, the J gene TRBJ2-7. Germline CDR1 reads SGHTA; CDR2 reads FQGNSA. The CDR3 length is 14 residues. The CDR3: CASSLAGRPNEQYF.

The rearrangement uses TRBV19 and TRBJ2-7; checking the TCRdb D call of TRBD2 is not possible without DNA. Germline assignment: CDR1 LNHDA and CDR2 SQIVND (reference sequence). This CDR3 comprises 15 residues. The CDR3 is CASGVASGRVYEQYF. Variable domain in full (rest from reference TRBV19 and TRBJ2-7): DGGITQSPKYLFRKEGQNVTLSCEQNLNHDAMYWYRQDPGQGLRLIYYSQIVNDFQKGDIAEGYSVSREKKESFPLTVTSAQKNPTAFYLCASGVASGRVYEQYFGPGTRLTVT.

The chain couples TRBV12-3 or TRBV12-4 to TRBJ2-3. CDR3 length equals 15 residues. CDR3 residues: CASSLSGVGTDTQYF.

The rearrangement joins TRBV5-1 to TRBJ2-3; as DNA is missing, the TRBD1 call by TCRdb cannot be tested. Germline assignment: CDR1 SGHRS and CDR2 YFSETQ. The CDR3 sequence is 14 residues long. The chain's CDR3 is CASRTDSSTDTQYF.

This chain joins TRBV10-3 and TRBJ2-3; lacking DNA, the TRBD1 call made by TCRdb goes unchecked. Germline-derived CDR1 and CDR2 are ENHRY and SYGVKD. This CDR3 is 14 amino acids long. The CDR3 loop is CAITGAGRLDTQYF.

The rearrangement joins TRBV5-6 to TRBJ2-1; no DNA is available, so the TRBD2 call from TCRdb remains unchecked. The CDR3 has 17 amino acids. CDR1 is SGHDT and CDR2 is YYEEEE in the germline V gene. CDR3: CASSLAAGRSSYNEQFF.

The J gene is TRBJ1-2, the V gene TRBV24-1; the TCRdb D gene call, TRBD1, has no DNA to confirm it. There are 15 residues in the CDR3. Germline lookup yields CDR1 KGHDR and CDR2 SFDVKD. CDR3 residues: CATSDPGTGEDGYTF.

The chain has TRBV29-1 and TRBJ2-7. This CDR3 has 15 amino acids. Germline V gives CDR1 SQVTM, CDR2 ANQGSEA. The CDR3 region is CSVAFWAGKGYEQYF.

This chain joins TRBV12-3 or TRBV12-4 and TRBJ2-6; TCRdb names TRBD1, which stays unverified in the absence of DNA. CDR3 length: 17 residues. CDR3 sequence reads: CASSFGTWASGANVLTF.

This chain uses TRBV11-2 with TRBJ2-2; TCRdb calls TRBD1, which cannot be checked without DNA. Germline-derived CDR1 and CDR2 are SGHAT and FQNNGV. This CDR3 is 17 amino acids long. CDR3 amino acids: CASSSPLRDRNTGELFF.

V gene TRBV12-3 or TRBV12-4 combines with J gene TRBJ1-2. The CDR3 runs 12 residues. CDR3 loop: CASTTANYGYTF.

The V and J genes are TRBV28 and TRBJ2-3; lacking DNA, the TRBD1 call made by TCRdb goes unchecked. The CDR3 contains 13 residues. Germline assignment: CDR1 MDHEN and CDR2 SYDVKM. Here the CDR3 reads CASSGTAFYTQYF.

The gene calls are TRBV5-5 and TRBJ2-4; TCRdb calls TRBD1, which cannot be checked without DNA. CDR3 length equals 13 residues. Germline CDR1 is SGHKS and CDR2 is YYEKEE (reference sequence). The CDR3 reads CASTLLGVDIQYF. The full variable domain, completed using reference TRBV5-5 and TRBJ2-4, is DAGVTQSPTHLIKTRGQQVTLRCSPISGHKSVSWYQQVLGQGPQFIFQYYEKEERGRGNFPDRFSARQFPNYSSELNVNALLLGDSALYLCASTLLGVDIQYFGAGTRLSVL.

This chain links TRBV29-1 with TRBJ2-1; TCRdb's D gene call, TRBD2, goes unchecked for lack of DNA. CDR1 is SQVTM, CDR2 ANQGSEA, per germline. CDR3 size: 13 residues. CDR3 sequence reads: CSVDSGSRNEQFF.

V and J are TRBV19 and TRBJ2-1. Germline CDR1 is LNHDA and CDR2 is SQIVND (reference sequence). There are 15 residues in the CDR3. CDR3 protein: CASSMEDGSYNEQFF.

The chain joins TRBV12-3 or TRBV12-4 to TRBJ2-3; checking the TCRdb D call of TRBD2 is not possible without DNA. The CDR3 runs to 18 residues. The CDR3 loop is CASSWTSGRAPSTDTQYF.

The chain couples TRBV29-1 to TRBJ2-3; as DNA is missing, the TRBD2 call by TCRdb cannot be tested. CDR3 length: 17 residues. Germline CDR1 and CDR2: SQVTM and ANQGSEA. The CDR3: CSSRVGAGGGYPSEQYF.